The clone carrying this T cell receptor beta chain has just one count. Antigen specificity is unknown. Germline trimming cut 3 bases from V and 7 bases from J; bases unmatched to any gene: 4. The CDR3 covers 15 residues. The germline V gene has CDR1 KGHSH and CDR2 LQKENI. Clones were read by immunoSEQ multiplex PCR, and TCRdb kept only the in-frame ones, dropping some. The table shows approximately 83,000 clones, with approximately 90% occurring only once. These data are taken from a study of T cells in localized non-small cell lung cancer. Overall study findings and caveats: Out of the top 100 tumor clones, a median about 58 were seen in adjacent lung. Tumor trailed uninvolved adjacent lung in T cell clonality, which peaked there.

The chain links TRBV18 to TRBJ2-2, with TRBD2 matching 11 bases. The source of this sequence is a woman between 35 and 70 years old with stage II squamous cell lung carcinoma. Sequencing was performed on PBMCs, taken before any cancer treatment. In DNA, the CDR3 is TGTGCCAGCTCACCTCCCGGGACTAGCGGCGGGGAGCTGTTTTTT. It encodes CASSPPGTSGGELFF.